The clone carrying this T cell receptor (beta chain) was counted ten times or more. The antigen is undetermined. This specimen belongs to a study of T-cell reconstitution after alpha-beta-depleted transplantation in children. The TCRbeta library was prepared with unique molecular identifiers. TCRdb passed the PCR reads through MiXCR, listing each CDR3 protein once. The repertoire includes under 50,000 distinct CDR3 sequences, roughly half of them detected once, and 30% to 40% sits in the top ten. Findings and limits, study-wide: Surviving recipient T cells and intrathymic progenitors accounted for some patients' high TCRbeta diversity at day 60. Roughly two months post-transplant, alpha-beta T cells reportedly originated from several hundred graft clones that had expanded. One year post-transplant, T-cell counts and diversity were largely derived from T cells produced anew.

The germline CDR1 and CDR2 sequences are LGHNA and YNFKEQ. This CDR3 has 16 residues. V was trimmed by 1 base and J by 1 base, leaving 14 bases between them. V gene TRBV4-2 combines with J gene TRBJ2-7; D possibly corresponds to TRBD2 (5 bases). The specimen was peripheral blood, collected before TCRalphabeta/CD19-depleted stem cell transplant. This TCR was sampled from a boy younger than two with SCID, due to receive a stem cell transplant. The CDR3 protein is CASSQAGQRVSYEQYF. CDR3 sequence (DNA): TGTGCCAGCAGCCAAGCTGGGCAGAGGGTTTCCTACGAGCAGTACTTC.